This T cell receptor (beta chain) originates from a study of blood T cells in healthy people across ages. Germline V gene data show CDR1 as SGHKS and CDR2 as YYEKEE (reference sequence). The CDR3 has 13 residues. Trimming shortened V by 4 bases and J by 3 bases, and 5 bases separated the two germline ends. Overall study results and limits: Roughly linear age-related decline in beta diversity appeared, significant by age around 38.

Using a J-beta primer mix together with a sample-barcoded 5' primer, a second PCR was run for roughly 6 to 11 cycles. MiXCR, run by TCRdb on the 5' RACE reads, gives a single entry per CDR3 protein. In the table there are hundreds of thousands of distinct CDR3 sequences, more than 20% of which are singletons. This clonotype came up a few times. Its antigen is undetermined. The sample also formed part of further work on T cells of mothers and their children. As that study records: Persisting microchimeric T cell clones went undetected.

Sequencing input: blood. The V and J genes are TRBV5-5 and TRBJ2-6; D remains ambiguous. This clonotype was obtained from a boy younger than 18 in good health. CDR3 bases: TGTGCCAGCAGCCAATATGGGGCCAACGTCCTGACTTTC. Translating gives CASSQYGANVLTF.